A selection of T cell receptor beta chains follows, all from one sample in a study of T cells and Merkel cell carcinoma outcomes. Data came from immunoSEQ multiplex PCR; TCRdb stores just in-frame clones and leaves some out. The table records about 3,000 clones, around 79% of them present only once. Sequencing input: tumor tissue from Merkel cell carcinoma. Receptor source: a human donor with Merkel cell carcinoma. Both conserved end residues are part of each CDR3. Fields, in order: D gene, J gene, V gene, clone size, CDR3 DNA, CDR3 protein. The D gene is left open where the match is weak. Some rows have no size entry. The others give once, few or many, or a class for an expanded clone.

d_call: TRBD2; j_call: TRBJ2-3; v_call: TRBV27; clone_size: -; cdr3_nt: TGTGCCAGCAGTCCCGAGGGACTAGCGGGGGGGCAGGGCACAGATACGCAGTATTTT; cdr3_aa: CASSPEGLAGGQGTDTQYF
d_call: -; j_call: TRBJ1-2; v_call: TRBV5-1; clone_size: -; cdr3_nt: TGCGCCAGCAGCTTGAACACAGCCACGACTAACTATGGCTACACCTTC; cdr3_aa: CASSLNTATTNYGYTF
d_call: -; j_call: TRBJ1-4; v_call: TRBV23-1; clone_size: -; cdr3_nt: TGCGCCAGCAGTCAATCTGGGGAAACTTGGGGTGAAAAACTGTTTTTT; cdr3_aa: CASSQSGETWGEKLFF
d_call: -; j_call: TRBJ1-1; v_call: TRBV6-5; clone_size: -; cdr3_nt: TGTGCCAGCAGCCCCCCCCGGGCGAACACTGAAGCTTTCTTT; cdr3_aa: CASSPPRANTEAFF
d_call: -; j_call: TRBJ1-2; v_call: TRBV14; clone_size: -; cdr3_nt: TGTGCCAGCAGCCCCAACCTTCAAGGTCCGGCTAACTATGGCTACACCTTC; cdr3_aa: CASSPNLQGPANYGYTF
d_call: -; j_call: TRBJ1-2; v_call: TRBV6-5; clone_size: once; cdr3_nt: TGTGCCAGCAGTTACTCGAGGAGACAGCTATATGGCTACACCTTC; cdr3_aa: CASSYSRRQLYGYTF
d_call: -; j_call: TRBJ2-7; v_call: TRBV13; clone_size: -; cdr3_nt: TGTGCCAGCACCCCGTGGGAAGGGGGCTACGAGCAGTACTTC; cdr3_aa: CASTPWEGGYEQYF
d_call: TRBD1; j_call: TRBJ1-6; v_call: TRBV6-5; clone_size: -; cdr3_nt: TGTGCCAGCAGACAGGGGGGCTCCTATAATTCACCCCTCCACTTT; cdr3_aa: CASRQGGSYNSPLHF
d_call: TRBD2; j_call: TRBJ2-2; v_call: TRBV7-7; clone_size: -; cdr3_nt: TGTGCTAGCAGCCCGCGGGGACTAGCGAACACCGGGGAGCTGTTTTTT; cdr3_aa: CASSPRGLANTGELFF
d_call: -; j_call: TRBJ2-3; v_call: TRBV28; clone_size: -; cdr3_nt: TGTGCCAGCAGTTTGAGGGGGGAAAATGCAGATACGCAGTATTTT; cdr3_aa: CASSLRGENADTQYF
d_call: TRBD2; j_call: TRBJ2-3; v_call: TRBV6-1; clone_size: -; cdr3_nt: TGTGCCAGCAGTGAAAAGCGGGGGGGCGCAGATACGCAGTATTTT; cdr3_aa: CASSEKRGGADTQYF
d_call: -; j_call: TRBJ2-3; v_call: TRBV6-1; clone_size: -; cdr3_nt: TGTGCCAGCAGTCCTCTGGACAGAACAGATACGCAGTATTTT; cdr3_aa: CASSPLDRTDTQYF
d_call: -; j_call: TRBJ2-5; v_call: TRBV5-1; clone_size: -; cdr3_nt: TGCGCCAGCAGCTTGGTGGGAGAGACCCAGTACTTC; cdr3_aa: CASSLVGETQYF
d_call: TRBD2; j_call: TRBJ2-3; v_call: TRBV9; clone_size: -; cdr3_nt: TGTGCCAGCAGCGTAGATAACGGGGGGAGCACAGATACGCAGTATTTT; cdr3_aa: CASSVDNGGSTDTQYF
d_call: TRBD1; j_call: TRBJ2-5; v_call: TRBV2; clone_size: -; cdr3_nt: TGTGCCAGCAGTGAGACCGGGACAGGGAGAGAGACCCAGTACTTC; cdr3_aa: CASSETGTGRETQYF
d_call: -; j_call: TRBJ1-1; v_call: TRBV20-1; clone_size: -; cdr3_nt: TGCAGTGCTAGTCACTGGGGGGCTTTCTTT; cdr3_aa: CSASHWGAFF
d_call: -; j_call: TRBJ2-7; v_call: TRBV11-2; clone_size: -; cdr3_nt: TGTGCCAGCAGCTCGAGTAACAGCTACTCCTACGAGCAGTACTTC; cdr3_aa: CASSSSNSYSYEQYF
d_call: -; j_call: TRBJ2-7; v_call: TRBV15; clone_size: -; cdr3_nt: TGTGCCACCAGCAGAGATCTCCGGGGCGAGCAGTACTTC; cdr3_aa: CATSRDLRGEQYF
d_call: -; j_call: TRBJ1-1; v_call: TRBV7-8; clone_size: -; cdr3_nt: TGTGCCAGCAGCTTTCCCGGCCCCATCACTGAAGCTTTCTTT; cdr3_aa: CASSFPGPITEAFF
d_call: -; j_call: TRBJ2-4; v_call: TRBV29-1; clone_size: -; cdr3_nt: TGCAGCGTTTGGTCTCTAGCTTCGAACATTCAGTACTTC; cdr3_aa: CSVWSLASNIQYF
d_call: -; j_call: TRBJ2-5; v_call: TRBV11-2; clone_size: -; cdr3_nt: TGTGCCAGCAGCCAAGAAGCCCAGACCCAGTACTTC; cdr3_aa: CASSQEAQTQYF
d_call: -; j_call: TRBJ2-1; v_call: TRBV2; clone_size: -; cdr3_nt: TGTGCCAGCAGGGGGAATTACAATGAGCAGTTCTTC; cdr3_aa: CASRGNYNEQFF
d_call: -; j_call: TRBJ2-2; v_call: TRBV7-9; clone_size: once; cdr3_nt: TGTGCCAGCAGCTCCAGGGGCGGCCCCGGGGAGCTGTTTTTT; cdr3_aa: CASSSRGGPGELFF
d_call: -; j_call: TRBJ1-1; v_call: TRBV14; clone_size: -; cdr3_nt: TGTGCCAGCAGCCTTCAGGGAATGAACACTGAAGCTTTCTTT; cdr3_aa: CASSLQGMNTEAFF
d_call: -; j_call: TRBJ2-7; v_call: TRBV18; clone_size: once; cdr3_nt: TGTGCCAGCTCACCCCCCAAAGTTGGCAGGGGTCCTTCCTACGAGCAGTACTTC; cdr3_aa: CASSPPKVGRGPSYEQYF
d_call: -; j_call: TRBJ1-3; v_call: TRBV7-2; clone_size: once; cdr3_nt: TGTGCCAGCAGCTTAGGGCAGGGGATGACCATATATTTT; cdr3_aa: CASSLGQGMTIYF
d_call: -; j_call: TRBJ1-6; v_call: TRBV2; clone_size: -; cdr3_nt: TGTGCCAGCAGTCCCGGGACGGATTATTCACCCCTCCACTTT; cdr3_aa: CASSPGTDYSPLHF
d_call: -; j_call: TRBJ2-2; v_call: TRBV9; clone_size: -; cdr3_nt: TGTGCCAGCAGCGTATCAGGGAACACCGGGGAGCTGTTTTTT; cdr3_aa: CASSVSGNTGELFF
d_call: -; j_call: TRBJ1-1; v_call: TRBV18; clone_size: -; cdr3_nt: TGTGCCAGCTCACCAAAAAACGTTCGGGGTGGGACTGAAGCTTTCTTT; cdr3_aa: CASSPKNVRGGTEAFF
d_call: TRBD1; j_call: TRBJ1-6; v_call: TRBV10-3; clone_size: once; cdr3_nt: TGTGCCACTGGGACAGGGGTCCCCGCAGGTAGTTCACCCCTCCACTTT; cdr3_aa: CATGTGVPAGSSPLHF
d_call: TRBD2; j_call: TRBJ2-2; v_call: TRBV9; clone_size: few; cdr3_nt: TGTGCCAGCAGCTTGGGACTAGCGGGAGAAAAAGGGAACACCGGGGAGCTGTTTTTT; cdr3_aa: CASSLGLAGEKGNTGELFF
d_call: TRBD1; j_call: TRBJ2-1; v_call: TRBV28; clone_size: -; cdr3_nt: TGTGCCAGCAGTTCCGGGACAGTTAATGAGCAGTTCTTC; cdr3_aa: CASSSGTVNEQFF
d_call: TRBD1; j_call: TRBJ1-2; v_call: TRBV15; clone_size: -; cdr3_nt: TGTGCCACTTCTCAGGGACAGGGCTATAGCTACACCTTC; cdr3_aa: CATSQGQGYSYTF
d_call: -; j_call: TRBJ2-2; v_call: TRBV6-4; clone_size: -; cdr3_nt: TGTGCCAGCAGAGGGCAGGTGAACACCGGGGAGCTGTTTTTT; cdr3_aa: CASRGQVNTGELFF
d_call: -; j_call: TRBJ2-1; v_call: TRBV14; clone_size: -; cdr3_nt: TGTGCCAGCAGCATTAGATTCAATGAGCAGTTCTTC; cdr3_aa: CASSIRFNEQFF
d_call: -; j_call: TRBJ1-2; v_call: TRBV15; clone_size: -; cdr3_nt: TGTGCCACCAGCAGAGGGGTTTCTGGCTACACCTTC; cdr3_aa: CATSRGVSGYTF
d_call: -; j_call: TRBJ1-5; v_call: TRBV19; clone_size: -; cdr3_nt: TGTGCCAGTAGTACGGGGATTAATCAGCCCCAGCATTTT; cdr3_aa: CASSTGINQPQHF
d_call: TRBD1; j_call: TRBJ2-5; v_call: TRBV5-4; clone_size: few; cdr3_nt: TGTGCCAGCAGCAGGGCAAACAGGGGTGAGACCCAGTACTTC; cdr3_aa: CASSRANRGETQYF
d_call: -; j_call: TRBJ1-5; v_call: TRBV11-2; clone_size: -; cdr3_nt: TGTGCCAGCAGCCTCATAGCGGCGTCTCCCCAGCATTTT; cdr3_aa: CASSLIAASPQHF
d_call: -; j_call: TRBJ2-7; v_call: TRBV7-9; clone_size: -; cdr3_nt: TGTGCCAGCAGCCCCCTCTACGAGCAGTACTTC; cdr3_aa: CASSPLYEQYF
d_call: -; j_call: TRBJ2-1; v_call: TRBV5-5; clone_size: once; cdr3_nt: TGTGCCAGCAGCTTGGTGGTCTACAATGAGCAGTTCTTC; cdr3_aa: CASSLVVYNEQFF
d_call: -; j_call: TRBJ1-2; v_call: TRBV15; clone_size: -; cdr3_nt: TGTGCCACCAGCAGAGACAACTATGGCTACACCTTC; cdr3_aa: CATSRDNYGYTF
d_call: TRBD2; j_call: TRBJ2-3; v_call: TRBV6-1; clone_size: once; cdr3_nt: TGTGCCTCGAATGGGGGGGACTATGCAGATACGCAGTATTTT; cdr3_aa: CASNGGDYADTQYF
d_call: TRBD1; j_call: TRBJ2-3; v_call: TRBV27; clone_size: -; cdr3_nt: TGTGCCAGCAGACGCCGGACAGGGACAGATACGCAGTATTTT; cdr3_aa: CASRRRTGTDTQYF
d_call: -; j_call: TRBJ2-1; v_call: TRBV6-5; clone_size: -; cdr3_nt: TGTGCCAGCAGGACGGGACTTAATGAGCAGTTCTTC; cdr3_aa: CASRTGLNEQFF
d_call: -; j_call: TRBJ2-3; v_call: TRBV27; clone_size: -; cdr3_nt: TGTGCCAGCCACCGGTCGACAGATACGCAGTATTTT; cdr3_aa: CASHRSTDTQYF
d_call: -; j_call: TRBJ2-7; v_call: TRBV18; clone_size: -; cdr3_nt: TGTGCCAGCTCACCTCGGCAGGGACCCTACGAGCAGTACTTC; cdr3_aa: CASSPRQGPYEQYF
d_call: TRBD1; j_call: TRBJ1-5; v_call: TRBV30; clone_size: -; cdr3_nt: TGTGCCTGGAGCAGGACAGGGTTTAATCAGCCCCAGCATTTT; cdr3_aa: CAWSRTGFNQPQHF
d_call: -; j_call: TRBJ2-7; v_call: TRBV27; clone_size: few; cdr3_nt: TGTGCCACCAGAGTCGCGGGATACGAGCAGTACTTC; cdr3_aa: CATRVAGYEQYF
d_call: -; j_call: TRBJ2-7; v_call: TRBV11-2; clone_size: -; cdr3_nt: TGTGCCAGCAGCTTAGGCTACAACGAGCAGTACTTC; cdr3_aa: CASSLGYNEQYF
d_call: -; j_call: TRBJ2-2; v_call: TRBV18; clone_size: -; cdr3_nt: TGTGCCAGCTCACCGCAAACGAACACCGGGGAGCTGTTTTTT; cdr3_aa: CASSPQTNTGELFF
d_call: TRBD1; j_call: TRBJ1-5; v_call: TRBV7-8; clone_size: -; cdr3_nt: TGTGCCACCAAATCAACAGGGGAGAATCAGCCCCAGCATTTT; cdr3_aa: CATKSTGENQPQHF
d_call: -; j_call: TRBJ2-2; v_call: TRBV7-7; clone_size: -; cdr3_nt: TGTGCTAGCAGCGTCGGACAAAACACCGGGGAGCTGTTTTTT; cdr3_aa: CASSVGQNTGELFF
d_call: TRBD1; j_call: TRBJ2-7; v_call: TRBV18; clone_size: few; cdr3_nt: TGTGCCAGCTCACGGGGACAGGGGGTAGACGAGCAGTACTTC; cdr3_aa: CASSRGQGVDEQYF
d_call: TRBD1; j_call: TRBJ2-7; v_call: TRBV28; clone_size: -; cdr3_nt: TGTGCCAGCAGTGACAGGGGGCTTTACGAGCAGTACTTC; cdr3_aa: CASSDRGLYEQYF
d_call: TRBD2; j_call: TRBJ2-1; v_call: TRBV27; clone_size: -; cdr3_nt: TGTGCCAGCAGCCCCCTCCCAGCGGGGGGCATTCGACTCTACAATGAGCAGTTCTTC; cdr3_aa: CASSPLPAGGIRLYNEQFF
d_call: -; j_call: TRBJ2-5; v_call: TRBV5-6; clone_size: -; cdr3_nt: TGTGCCAGCAGCTGGCAGGCGGGCAGACAAGAGACCCAGTACTTC; cdr3_aa: CASSWQAGRQETQYF
d_call: TRBD1; j_call: TRBJ2-3; v_call: TRBV4-2; clone_size: -; cdr3_nt: TGTGCCAGCAGCCAACGGACAGGCGGCGCAGATACGCAGTATTTT; cdr3_aa: CASSQRTGGADTQYF